These T cell receptor beta chains were read from a single sample in a study of cytomegalovirus exposure and HLA in healthy donors. TCRdb's copy holds only in-frame clones and misses some; the assay was immunoSEQ multiplex PCR. This sample has 85,000 to 130,000 clones, with 70% to 80% found just once. Input material: PBMCs. The receptor set was obtained from a boy aged 5-17 years in good health and CMV-seronegative. Each CDR3 is given with its conserved first and last residue.

cdr3_length j_call v_call cdr3_aa
14 TRBJ1-4 TRBV2 CASTDRGPLEKLFF
13 TRBJ2-5 TRBV2 CARGGALGGTQYF
15 TRBJ1-2 TRBV4-1 CASSQDQGHRRGYTF
14 TRBJ1-2 TRBV6-6 CASRADQGLGGYTF
14 TRBJ1-5 TRBV30 CAWSGTNSNQPQHF
15 TRBJ1-6 TRBV2 CASSEGTGYNSPLHF
13 TRBJ1-5 TRBV29-1 CSVGDSLNQPQHF
13 TRBJ2-3 TRBV29-1 CSVESGSGDTQYF
15 TRBJ2-6 TRBV25-1 CASSEGQAGANVLTF
17 TRBJ2-1 TRBV28 CASSFPSTGFGYNEQFF
14 TRBJ2-7 TRBV9 CASSAGTGGYEQYF
14 TRBJ2-5 TRBV5-1 CASSFGGEVATQYF
17 TRBJ2-7 TRBV30 CAWLPGLAGALSYEQYF
14 TRBJ2-3 TRBV30 CAWSGRGGTDTQYF
13 TRBJ1-1 TRBV7-9 CASSLEAGGEAFF
14 TRBJ2-5 TRBV10-1 CASSEFLARETQYF
16 TRBJ1-2 TRBV15 CATSRDRSHGVYGYTF
13 TRBJ1-2 TRBV7-9 CASSPGGDYGYTF
15 TRBJ2-7 TRBV6-5 CASSYQQAPSYEQYF
14 TRBJ2-4 TRBV5-8 CASVRGAAKNIQYF
14 TRBJ1-2 TRBV6-1 CASSPGTVGYGYTF
13 TRBJ2-7 TRBV7-2 CASSSLAQGEQYF
18 TRBJ1-5 TRBV11-2 CASSLVPFGRGSNQPQHF
15 TRBJ1-4 TRBV2 CASSESGDGSEKLFF
16 TRBJ2-7 TRBV6-6 CASSYSRGIRGYRQYF
14 TRBJ2-7 TRBV30 CAWSAGGSSYEQYF
16 TRBJ1-5 TRBV6-1 CASSEFRGYSNQPQHF
15 TRBJ2-7 TRBV27 CASSLGTSGAYEQYF
14 TRBJ1-1 TRBV5-1 CASSADRPNTEAFF
11 TRBJ2-2 TRBV10-2 CASREYGELFF
12 TRBJ2-3 TRBV6-5 CASSYSGAAQYF
13 TRBJ2-1 TRBV28 CASNELADNEQFF
15 TRBJ2-1 TRBV2 CASSEASVSYNEQFF
14 TRBJ1-1 TRBV11-2 CASSPIRGQLEAFF
14 TRBJ2-7 TRBV2 CASIVDRGPYEQYF
14 TRBJ2-5 TRBV5-5 CASSLGLPGGGQYF
14 TRBJ2-7 TRBV11-1 CASSQSLRSYEQYF
12 TRBJ2-3 TRBV19 CASSAGADTQYF
16 TRBJ2-5 TRBV28 CASRVSRDLSRETQYF
13 TRBJ2-1 TRBV18 CASSTGVYNEQFF
18 TRBJ2-6 TRBV21-1 CASSKRGRRGSGANVLTF
15 TRBJ1-6 TRBV28 CASSLPGTGNSPLHF
16 TRBJ2-4 TRBV30 CAWSVPGGAAKNIQYF
13 TRBJ2-7 TRBV6-5 CASRDRGLYEQYF
16 TRBJ1-1 TRBV5-6 CASSLTPQGLNTEAFF
20 TRBJ1-3 TRBV4-3 CASSQEAGARLDPSGNTIYF
13 TRBJ2-5 TRBV6-5 CASKRGSQETQYF
10 TRBJ2-7 TRBV28 CASSRGEQYF
18 TRBJ1-1 TRBV30 CAWSGRGQGVGVNTEAFF